This T cell receptor beta chain appears in the sequencing data of a study of resident and recirculating memory T cells in vitiligo. About the research overall: Each patient gave two lesional and two nonlesional epidermal shave biopsies, plus PBMCs.

The protocol was immunoSEQ multiplex PCR, while the TCRdb copy is restricted to in-frame clones and leaves out a portion. The sample has some 70,000 clones, roughly nine tenths seen once. Input material: blood. This sequence was found in a male donor with vitiligo.

CDR3 loop: CASSSTYTGSGNTIYF. CDR3 DNA: TGTGCCAGCAGCTCAACCTACACAGGGTCTGGAAACACCATATATTTT. J is TRBJ1-3 and V is TRBV5-5; D possibly corresponds to TRBD1 (6 bases). Germline V gene sequence: CDR1 SGHKS, CDR2 YYEKEE (reference sequence). V lost 3 bases, J lost 1 base, and 14 bases lay in between. The CDR3 length is 16 residues.